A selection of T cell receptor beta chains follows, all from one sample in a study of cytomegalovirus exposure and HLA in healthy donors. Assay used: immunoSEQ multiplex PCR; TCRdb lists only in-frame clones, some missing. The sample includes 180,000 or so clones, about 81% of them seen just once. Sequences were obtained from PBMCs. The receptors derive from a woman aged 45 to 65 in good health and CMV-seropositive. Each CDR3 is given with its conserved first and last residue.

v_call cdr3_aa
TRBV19 CASSRDRVGTNEKLFF
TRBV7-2 CASSLEGGANTGELFF
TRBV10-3 CAISESNRVNTEAFF
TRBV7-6 CASSLRASGGQETQYF
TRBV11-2 CASSLVIPGDEQFF
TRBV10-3 CAISEGRGLASNEQFF
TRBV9 CASSAGTSGGAGNTGELFF
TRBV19 CASSARTGTYNEQFF
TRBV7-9 CASSSAGGTSYEQYF
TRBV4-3 CASSQDRYSNQPQHF
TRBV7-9 CASSSRTGINEKLFF
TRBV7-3 CASSLNHGLLLNEQFF
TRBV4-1 CASSQQQGTNYGYTF
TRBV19 CASSIQGSGEKLFF
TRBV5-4 CASSSPGPAYNEQFF
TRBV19 CASSIGTSGGSRETQYF
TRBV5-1 CASTRQGAWEAEAFF
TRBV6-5 CASSLNRGYEQYF
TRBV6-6 CASSRRQGTEAFF
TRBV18 CASSREGINQPQHF
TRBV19 CASSPPRGTKAFF
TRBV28 CASSSTGRGQETQYF
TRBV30 CAWSVRGGDTEAFF
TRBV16 CASSQFDRGTSGTYYEQYF
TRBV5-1 CASSLGAYYGYTF